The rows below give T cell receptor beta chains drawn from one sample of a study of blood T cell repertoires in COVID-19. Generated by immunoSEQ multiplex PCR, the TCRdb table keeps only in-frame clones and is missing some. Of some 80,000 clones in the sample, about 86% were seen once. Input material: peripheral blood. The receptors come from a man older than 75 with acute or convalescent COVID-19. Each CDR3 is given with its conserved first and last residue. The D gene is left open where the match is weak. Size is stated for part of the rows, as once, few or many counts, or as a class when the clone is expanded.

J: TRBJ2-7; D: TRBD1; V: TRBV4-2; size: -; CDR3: CASSQSGTGVYEQYF; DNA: TGTGCCAGCAGCCAGTCCGGGACAGGGGTTTACGAGCAGTACTTC
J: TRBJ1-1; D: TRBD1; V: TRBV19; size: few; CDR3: CASSMGNRGEAFF; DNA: TGTGCCAGTAGTATGGGTAACAGGGGAGAAGCTTTCTTT
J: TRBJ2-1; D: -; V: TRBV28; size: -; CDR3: CASSLWLGGYNEQFF; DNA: TGTGCCAGCAGTTTATGGCTTGGCGGTTACAATGAGCAGTTCTTC
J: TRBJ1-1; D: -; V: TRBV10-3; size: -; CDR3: CAISGLLSVSNTEAFF; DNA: TGTGCCATCAGTGGACTCCTGTCGGTCTCGAACACTGAAGCTTTCTTT
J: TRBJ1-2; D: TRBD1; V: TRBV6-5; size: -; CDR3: CASREQGAPRGYTF; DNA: TGTGCCAGCAGGGAGCAGGGGGCGCCGAGGGGCTACACCTTC
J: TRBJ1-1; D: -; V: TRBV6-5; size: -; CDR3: CASSILGNTEAFF; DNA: TGTGCCAGCAGTATACTTGGGAACACTGAAGCTTTCTTT
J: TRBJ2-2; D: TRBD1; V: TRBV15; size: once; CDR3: CATSRGSTGGRANTGELFF; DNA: TGTGCCACCAGCAGAGGGAGTACAGGGGGTCGGGCGAACACCGGGGAGCTGTTTTTT
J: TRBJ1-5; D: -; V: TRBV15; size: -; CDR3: CATSRDRGVEPQHF; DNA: TGTGCCACCAGCAGAGACCGGGGAGTTGAGCCCCAGCATTTT
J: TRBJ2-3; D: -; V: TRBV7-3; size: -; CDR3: CASSLSGSTDTQYF; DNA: TGTGCCAGCAGCTTAAGCGGCAGCACAGATACGCAGTATTTT
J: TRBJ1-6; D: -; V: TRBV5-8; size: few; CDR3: CASSLQGLPNSPLHF; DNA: TGTGCCAGCAGTTTACAGGGCTTGCCCAATTCACCCCTCCACTTT
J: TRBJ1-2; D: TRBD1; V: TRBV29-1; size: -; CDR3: CSVEGHQGAGTGYTF; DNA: TGCAGCGTTGAAGGTCACCAGGGGGCGGGTACGGGCTACACCTTC